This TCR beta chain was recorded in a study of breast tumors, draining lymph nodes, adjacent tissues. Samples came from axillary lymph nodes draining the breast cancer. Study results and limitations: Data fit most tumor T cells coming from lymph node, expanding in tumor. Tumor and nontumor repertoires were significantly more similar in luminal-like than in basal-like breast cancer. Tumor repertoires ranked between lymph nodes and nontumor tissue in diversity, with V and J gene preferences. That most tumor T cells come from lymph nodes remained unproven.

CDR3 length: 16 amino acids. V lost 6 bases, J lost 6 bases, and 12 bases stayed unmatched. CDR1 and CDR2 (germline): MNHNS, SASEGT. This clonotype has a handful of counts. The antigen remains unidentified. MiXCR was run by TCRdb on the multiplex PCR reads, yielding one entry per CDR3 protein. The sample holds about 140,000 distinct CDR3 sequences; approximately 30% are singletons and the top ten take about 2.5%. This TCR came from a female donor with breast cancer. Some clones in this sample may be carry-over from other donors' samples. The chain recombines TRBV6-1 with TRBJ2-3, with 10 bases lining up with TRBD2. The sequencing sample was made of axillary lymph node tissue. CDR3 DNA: TGTGCCAGCAGACTTGGACTAGCGGTTTCTAGGGATACGCAGTATTTT. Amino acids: CASRLGLAVSRDTQYF.